This T cell receptor (beta chain) is drawn from a study of CD8 T cells in ankylosing spondylitis. This clonotype was counted ten times or more. Its antigen is not identified. Study-wide results and limits: Relatively scarce in peripheral blood, disease-linked clones were CD8+. Reportedly, matched ankylosing spondylitis synovial fluid was significantly enriched for disease-linked clones.

The ends were cut back, 3 bases at V and 10 bases at J, with 12 bases in the middle. Germline V gene lookup returns CDR1 SGHTA and CDR2 FQGNSA. This CDR3 has 12 residues. Construction of TCR beta libraries was performed using quantitative 5'-RACE with molecular barcodes. TCRdb reanalysed the 5' RACE reads using MiXCR and keeps one entry per CDR3 protein. The sample carries approximately 220,000 distinct CDR3 sequences, roughly 10% recorded once. The chain combines TRBV7-2 with TRBJ1-1, with D unresolved. Specimen: blood, either unsorted or a sorted T cell fraction (not recorded which). This receptor was identified in a male donor with ankylosing spondylitis or in good health (not recorded which). CDR3 sequence reads: CASSFTGGSAFF. In nucleotides, the CDR3 is TGTGCCAGCAGCTTTACGGGTGGCTCAGCTTTCTTT.